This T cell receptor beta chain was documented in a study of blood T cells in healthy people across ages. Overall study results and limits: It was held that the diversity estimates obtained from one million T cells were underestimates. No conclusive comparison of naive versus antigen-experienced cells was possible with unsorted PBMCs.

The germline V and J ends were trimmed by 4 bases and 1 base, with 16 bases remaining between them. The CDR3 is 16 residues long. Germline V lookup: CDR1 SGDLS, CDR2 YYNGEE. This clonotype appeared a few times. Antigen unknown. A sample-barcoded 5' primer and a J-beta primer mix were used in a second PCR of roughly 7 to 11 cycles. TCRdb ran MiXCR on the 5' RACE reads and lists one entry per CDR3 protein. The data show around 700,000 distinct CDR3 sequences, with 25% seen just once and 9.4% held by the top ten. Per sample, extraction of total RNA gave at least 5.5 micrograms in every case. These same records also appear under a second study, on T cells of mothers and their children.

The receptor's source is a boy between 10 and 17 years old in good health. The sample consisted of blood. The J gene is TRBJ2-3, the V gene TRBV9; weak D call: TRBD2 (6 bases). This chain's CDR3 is CASSLGGKQCTDTQYF. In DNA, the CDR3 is TGTGCCAGCAGCCTCGGAGGGAAGCAATGCACAGATACGCAGTATTTT. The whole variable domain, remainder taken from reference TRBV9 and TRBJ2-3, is DSGVTQTPKHLITATGQRVTLRCSPRSGDLSVYWYQQSLDQGLQFLIQYYNGEERAKGNILERFSAQQFPDLHSELNLSSLELGDSALYFCASSLGGKQCTDTQYFGPGTRLTVL.